The 19 T cell receptor beta chains given below trace back to one sample, sequenced in a study of Graves' ophthalmopathy and Graves' hyperthyroidism. Transcripts of RNA were the source for amplifying TCR beta CDR3 regions. Investigators did first-round RT-PCR with HTBI primers, then second-round multiplex PCR. Via MiXCR, TCRdb re-called the multiplex PCR reads, giving one row per CDR3 protein. The table has some 1.1 million distinct CDR3 sequences, less than 45% seen once. The sample taken for sequencing was peripheral blood or thyroid tissue (not recorded which). The receptor set was obtained from an adult man with Graves' hyperthyroidism.

This clonotype has just a few counts. Sequence at one end of the junction differs from germline and may be a read error. DNA of the CDR3: TGTGCCGGCAGCTTGCGGGGCCAAGAGACCCAGTACTTC. The encoded protein is CAGSLRGQETQYF. The V call is TRBV2, the J call TRBJ2-5; tentative D call: TRBD2 (6 bases). This CDR3 region has 13 residues. Germline loops: CDR1 SNHLY, CDR2 FYNNEI.

There are many counts of this clonotype. The chain has TRBV2 and TRBJ1-2; D is ambiguous. V lost 6 bases, J lost 7 bases, and 9 bases lay in between. The CDR3 has 11 residues. CDR1 is SNHLY and CDR2 is FYNNEI in the germline V gene. The CDR3 coding sequence is TGTGCCAGCAGGCCCCTCGGTGGCTACACCTTC. Translating it yields CASRPLGGYTF.

This clonotype has more than one count but fewer than ten. This chain joins TRBV20-1 and TRBJ1-6, with D unresolved. V lost 3 bases and J lost 1, with 10 bases in between. The CDR3 totals 15 residues. Germline V gene data show CDR1 as DFQATT and CDR2 as SNEGSKA (reference sequence). This chain's CDR3 is CSASKGGSYNSPLHF. Here the CDR3 DNA reads TGCAGTGCTAGTAAAGGTGGATCCTATAATTCACCCCTCCACTTT.

This clonotype has a count of ten or more. J is TRBJ1-5 and V is TRBV19, with 9 positions matching TRBD1. Germline CDR1 is LNHDA and CDR2 is SQIVND (reference sequence). This CDR3 is built from 15 residues. Trimming removed 5 bases from V and 0 bases from J; junction bases left unmatched: 2. CDR3 loop: CASSGQGYSNQPQHF. The CDR3, as DNA: TGTGCCAGTAGTGGACAGGGGTATAGCAATCAGCCCCAGCATTTT.

The sample holds many counts of this clonotype. The V and J genes are TRBV29-1 and TRBJ2-7, with 7 bases aligning to TRBD1. Germline lookup yields CDR1 SQVTM and CDR2 ANQGSEA. Losses at the gene ends were 4 bases for V and 3 bases for J; bases not matched to a gene: 3. The CDR3 loop spans 12 amino acids. The CDR3 protein is CSVVQGVYEQYF. CDR3 bases: TGCAGCGTTGTGCAGGGGGTCTACGAGCAGTACTTC.

This clonotype showed up many times. This chain joins TRBV5-5 and TRBJ1-2, with a tentative D call TRBD1 (6 bases). The CDR3 spans 14 residues. V lost 4 bases to trimming and J lost 5 bases, with 15 bases between them. CDR1 and CDR2 (germline): SGHKS, YYEKEE (reference sequence). In DNA, the CDR3 is TGTGCCAGCAGCCGTGACAGGACCGATTATGGCTACACCTTC. Amino acids: CASSRDRTDYGYTF.

This clonotype was seen a few times. The chain's CDR3 is CASSQAQGIGEAFF. In DNA, the CDR3 is TGTGCCAGCAGCCAAGCACAGGGGATTGGTGAAGCTTTCTTT. The gene calls are TRBV3-1 and TRBJ1-1, with 7 positions matching TRBD1. The V gene end was trimmed by 1 base and the J gene end by 7 bases; junction bases not matched to a gene: 6. CDR3 length equals 14 residues. Germline lookup yields CDR1 LGHDT and CDR2 YNNKEL (reference sequence).

This clonotype has more than one count but fewer than ten. The CDR3 does not close with the conserved phenylalanine or tryptophan, likely indicating a read error. Because the CDR3's place on the DNA is in doubt, the DNA is left out and the CDR3 is given as listed by TCRdb. The rearrangement uses TRBV10-2 and TRBJ2-7; TRBD2, the table's D call, lacks a check against the DNA. The germline V gene encodes CDR1 WSHSY and CDR2 SAAADI. The CDR3 spans 9 residues, counting both ends. This chain's CDR3 is CASSESRAG.

The rearrangement joins TRBV12-3 or TRBV12-4 to TRBJ2-2; the match to TRBD2 covers 8 bases. This CDR3 contains 14 residues. V was clipped by 10 bases and J by 7 bases; unmatched bases: 11. The chain's CDR3 is CATPAGEGVGELFF. The DNA of the CDR3 is TGTGCCACCCCAGCGGGGGAGGGGGTCGGGGAGCTGTTTTTT.

This clonotype was observed at least ten times. V usage is TRBV14 and J usage is TRBJ1-1; D gene uncertain. In germline, CDR1 is SGHDN, CDR2 FVKESK. The CDR3 is 14 amino acids. V shed 4 bases and J shed 7 bases, with 16 bases lying between them. CDR3 amino acids: CASSRFSGPVEAFF. CDR3 coding DNA: TGTGCCAGCAGCCGCTTCTCCGGACCGGTTGAAGCTTTCTTT.

V gene TRBV7-9 combines with J gene TRBJ2-7, with 9 positions matching TRBD2. Trimming removed 5 bases from V and 5 bases from J; junction bases left unmatched: 10. The CDR3 has 15 amino acids. CDR1 is SEHNR, CDR2 FQNEAQ, per germline (reference sequence). The CDR3 region is CASSPEAGGADEQYF. CDR3 sequence (DNA): TGTGCCAGCAGCCCCGAGGCGGGGGGGGCCGACGAGCAGTACTTC.

For this clonotype: A much larger clone differs by one base, so this may be a read error. V is TRBV4-3 and J is TRBJ2-7; 7 bases line up with TRBD1. The CDR3 length is 13 residues. CDR1 LGHNA and CDR2 YSLEER come from the germline V gene. Written as DNA, the CDR3 is TGCGCCAGCAGCCAAGAGAGGGACAGAACAAAGGACTTC. It yields the protein CASSQERDRTKDF.

This clonotype was seen a handful of times. J is TRBJ2-2 and V is TRBV5-1, with D tentatively TRBD2 (6 bases). The CDR3 contains 15 residues. Trimming pared 3 bases from V and 6 bases from J, leaving 15 bases between. The V gene's germline CDR1 is SGHRS and CDR2 YFSETQ. As DNA, the CDR3 is TGCGCCAGCAGCTCCAGGGCGGGGTCCTCCGGGGAGCTGTTTTTT. This gives the protein CASSSRAGSSGELFF.

The sample holds one count of this clonotype. The chain employs TRBV10-3 and TRBJ2-7; the D gene is possibly TRBD1 (5 bases). Germline V lookup: CDR1 ENHRY, CDR2 SYGVKD. CDR3 size: 13 residues. V shed 6 bases and J shed 3 bases, with 12 bases lying between them. CDR3 nucleotides: TGTGCCATCAGGGGGCAGGGCTACTACGAGCAGTACTTC. It specifies CAIRGQGYYEQYF.

This chain uses TRBV5-1 with TRBJ1-1; TRBD1 might be the D (5 bases). The CDR3 length is 17 residues. Germline V gene data show CDR1 as SGHRS and CDR2 as YFSETQ. Trimming removed 0 bases at V and 0 bases at J, with 15 bases between. The CDR3 protein is CASSLGPRGLVNTEAFF. The DNA of the CDR3 is TGCGCCAGCAGCTTGGGACCTCGGGGGTTGGTGAACACTGAAGCTTTCTTT. The full variable domain, with the rest looked up from reference TRBV5-1 and TRBJ1-1, is KAGVTQTPRYLIKTRGQQVTLSCSPISGHRSVSWYQQTPGQGLQFLFEYFSETQRNKGNFPGRFSGRQFSNSRSEMNVSTLELGDSALYLCASSLGPRGLVNTEAFFGQGTRLTVV.

This chain uses TRBV2 with TRBJ2-7, with 10 bases fitting TRBD1. This CDR3 has 15 amino acids. Unmatched junction bases numbered 6, after V lost 7 bases and J lost 0 bases. Germline values: CDR1 SNHLY, CDR2 FYNNEI. As DNA, the CDR3 is TGTGCCAGCATCGGGACAGGGGTAAACTCCTACGAGCAGTACTTC. This translates into CASIGTGVNSYEQYF.

This clonotype was detected many times. This chain links TRBV19 with TRBJ1-5; D gene unclear. Trimming stripped 1 base from V and 3 bases from J, with 10 bases between. The CDR3 extends over 15 amino acids. Germline CDR1 LNHDA, CDR2 SQIVND (reference sequence). The CDR3 bases are TGTGCCAGTAGTATAGTAGTGGTGTCCAATCAGCCCCAGCATTTT. It encodes CASSIVVVSNQPQHF.

In its sample, this clonotype was seen a few times. DNA for the CDR3: TGTGCCAGCAGCTTGGACGAGTGGGGTACAGAGACCCAGTACTTC. Its translation: CASSLDEWGTETQYF. This chain connects TRBV5-5 to TRBJ2-5; D ambiguous. Germline CDR1 reads SGHKS; CDR2 reads YYEKEE (reference sequence). V lost 0 bases and J 4 bases, leaving 13 bases between the germline ends. The CDR3 extends over 15 amino acids. Variable domain in full (rest from reference TRBV5-5 and TRBJ2-5): DAGVTQSPTHLIKTRGQQVTLRCSPISGHKSVSWYQQVLGQGPQFIFQYYEKEERGRGNFPDRFSARQFPNYSSELNVNALLLGDSALYLCASSLDEWGTETQYFGPGTRLLVL.

In regard to this clonotype: A read error may be the cause here, since a much bigger clone is one base away. The CDR3 DNA sequence: TGCAGTGCTAGTGCGGGAGCCTCCTACAAGCAGTACTTC. Translation gives CSASAGASYKQYF. The genes are TRBV20-1 and TRBJ2-7; 7 nucleotides agree with TRBD2. Per germline, CDR1 DFQATT and CDR2 SNEGSKA (reference sequence). The CDR3 length is 13 residues.